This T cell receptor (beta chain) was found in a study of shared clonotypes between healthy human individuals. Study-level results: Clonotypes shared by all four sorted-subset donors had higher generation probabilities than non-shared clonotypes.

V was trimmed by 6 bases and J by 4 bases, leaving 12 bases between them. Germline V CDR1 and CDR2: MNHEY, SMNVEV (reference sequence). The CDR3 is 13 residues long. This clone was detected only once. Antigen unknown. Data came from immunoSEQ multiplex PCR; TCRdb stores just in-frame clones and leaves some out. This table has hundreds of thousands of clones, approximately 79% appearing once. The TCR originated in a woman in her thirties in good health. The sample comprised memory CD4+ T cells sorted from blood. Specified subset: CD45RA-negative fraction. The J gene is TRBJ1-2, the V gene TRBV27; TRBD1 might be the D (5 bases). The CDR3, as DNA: TGTGCCAGCAGAGACCAGGGCGGCTATGGCTACACCTTC. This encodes CASRDQGGYGYTF.